These 29 T cell receptor beta chains originate from one sample sequenced in a study of shared clonotypes between healthy human individuals. TCRdb's table, derived via immunoSEQ multiplex PCR, lists solely in-frame clones and lacks some. In the table there are some 530,000 clones, 81% of which are singletons. Input material: PBMCs. These receptors were collected from a middle-aged woman in good health. Some clones in this sample may be carry-over from other donors' samples.

The chain joins TRBV4-1 to TRBJ2-5; D not certain. Trimming removed 1 base at V and 0 bases at J, with 6 bases between. CDR3 length: 14 residues. Looked up from germline, CDR1 is MGHRA and CDR2 is YSYEKL. In DNA, the CDR3 is TGCGCCAGCAGCCAAGGAGACTACCAAGAGACCCAGTACTTC. Translation: CASSQGDYQETQYF.

This clone was seen a few times. V and J are TRBV5-1 and TRBJ2-1; 13 bases are a match to TRBD2. The CDR3 covers 15 residues. V gave up 4 bases and J gave up 5 bases; unmatched junction bases: 3. Germline V gene sequence: CDR1 SGHRS, CDR2 YFSETQ. The DNA for the CDR3 is TGCGCCAGCAGCGTACTAGCGGGAGGGGACAATGAGCAGTTCTTC. It specifies CASSVLAGGDNEQFF.

V usage is TRBV18 and J usage is TRBJ2-7; D remains ambiguous. V shed 3 bases and J shed 3 bases, with 12 bases lying between them. The CDR3 is 14 residues long. Germline CDR1 reads KGHSH; CDR2 reads LQKENI. CDR3 loop: CASSPGDLGYEQYF. The CDR3 DNA reads TGTGCCAGCTCACCCGGAGATCTTGGCTACGAGCAGTACTTC.

This clone was detected only a few times. The V and J genes are TRBV28 and TRBJ2-6; D not resolved. The germline V gene encodes CDR1 MDHEN and CDR2 SYDVKM. CDR3 length equals 13 residues. The germline V and J ends were trimmed by 5 bases and 0 bases, with 2 bases remaining between them. In DNA, the CDR3 is TGTGCCAGCAGTAACTCTGGGGCCAACGTCCTGACTTTC. Encoded protein: CASSNSGANVLTF.

The CDR3 sequence: CASSPTWAVNEQFF. The CDR3 DNA is TGTGCCAGCTCACCAACGTGGGCCGTCAATGAGCAGTTCTTC. The chain uses TRBV18 and TRBJ2-1; no definite D call. Trimming took off 2 bases at V and 6 bases at J, with 11 bases between the two ends. This CDR3 region has 14 residues. Looked up from germline, CDR1 is KGHSH and CDR2 is LQKENI.

On this clone itself: This probably arose from a read error, given a far larger clone one base away. This specimen includes other DNA sequences encoding the same CDR3. The V call is TRBV7-8, the J call TRBJ1-1, with D possibly matching TRBD1 (5 bases). V was trimmed by 5 bases and J by 5 bases, leaving 12 bases between them. The CDR3 extends over 13 amino acids. Germline loops: CDR1 SGHVS, CDR2 FQNEAQ. The CDR3 here is CASSLRGGTEAFF. DNA for the CDR3: TGTGCCAGCAGCCTCCGGGGGGGAACTGAAGCTTTCTTT.

The CDR3 spells CATSREPAAAKNIQYF. Written as DNA, the CDR3 is TGTGCCACCAGCAGAGAACCAGCGGCGGCCAAAAACATTCAGTACTTC. The chain recombines TRBV15 with TRBJ2-4; the D gene is possibly TRBD2 (5 bases). Trimming pared 0 bases from V and 1 base from J, leaving 10 bases between. Germline CDR1 is LNHNV and CDR2 is YYDKDF (reference sequence). CDR3 length: 16 amino acids. Full variable domain (rest looked up from reference TRBV15 and TRBJ2-4): DAMVIQNPRYQVTQFGKPVTLSCSQTLNHNVMYWYQQKSSQAPKLLFHYYDKDFNNEADTPDNFQSRRPNTSFCFLDIRSPGLGDTAMYLCATSREPAAAKNIQYFGAGTRLSVL.

The J gene is TRBJ1-1, the V gene TRBV6-4, with D perhaps TRBD1 (5 bases). CDR1 and CDR2 (germline): MRHNA, SNTAGT. The CDR3 is 12 residues long. The ends were cut back, 7 bases at V and 1 base at J, with 7 bases in the middle. Here the CDR3 DNA reads TGTGCCAGCAAAAGGGGGAACACTGAAGCTTTCTTT. It encodes CASKRGNTEAFF.

With respect to this clone: Other DNA sequences from this sample encode an identical CDR3 as well. This chain joins TRBV7-2 and TRBJ2-7; TRBD1 matches 8 bases. The CDR3 extends over 15 amino acids. The V gene's germline CDR1 is SGHTA and CDR2 FQGNSA. The J segment lost 3 bases and the V segment lost 1 base, leaving 5 bases of the junction unmatched. The CDR3 spells CASSLVSGQGYEQYF. CDR3 nucleotides: TGTGCCAGCAGCTTAGTTTCAGGACAGGGCTACGAGCAGTACTTC.

In the case of this clone: Additional DNA sequences in this sample encode the identical CDR3. The V gene is TRBV19, the J gene TRBJ2-7; 9 nucleotides agree with TRBD2. J lost 2 bases, V lost 6 bases, and 5 bases had no gene match. This CDR3 has 14 residues. The germline CDR1 and CDR2 sequences are LNHDA and SQIVND (reference sequence). The CDR3: CASSTTSGTYEQYF. The CDR3 nucleotides read TGTGCCAGTAGCACGACTAGCGGAACCTACGAGCAGTACTTC.

V and J are TRBV6-5 and TRBJ1-2, with no clear D. Germline V gene data show CDR1 as MNHEY and CDR2 as SVGAGI. This CDR3 spans 11 amino acids. With 10 bases removed from V and 7 bases from J, the gap between germline ends came to 13 bases. The CDR3 region is CATLPSGGYTF. CDR3 coding DNA: TGTGCCACACTTCCCTCGGGTGGCTACACCTTC.

The J gene is TRBJ2-5, the V gene TRBV19, with 7 bases that match TRBD2. Germline CDR1 and CDR2: LNHDA and SQIVND (reference sequence). With 4 bases clipped from V and 1 base from J, the junction kept 6 bases outside the gene matches. This CDR3 comprises 15 residues. The CDR3 sequence is CASSTPGLTQETQYF. The CDR3 coding sequence is TGTGCCAGTAGTACGCCGGGACTAACCCAAGAGACCCAGTACTTC.

This clone was picked up one time. The chain has TRBV6-5 and TRBJ2-7, with 7 positions matching TRBD1. CDR1 is MNHEY, CDR2 SVGAGI, per germline. J gave up 3 bases and V 6 bases, and 8 bases lay outside the gene matches. The CDR3 is 14 amino acids. The CDR3 DNA reads TGTGCCAGCAGCCCCCGACAGGGTGTCTACGAGCAGTACTTC. This encodes CASSPRQGVYEQYF.

The chain is built from TRBV7-9 and TRBJ2-7; 10 bases agree with TRBD1. V trimming: 5 bases; J trimming: 6 bases; junction bases outside the gene matches: 7. CDR1 is SEHNR, CDR2 FQNEAQ, per germline (reference sequence). This CDR3 has 14 residues. The CDR3 loop is CASSPGTGVVEQYF. The CDR3 DNA is TGTGCCAGCAGCCCCGGGACAGGGGTTGTCGAGCAGTACTTC.

This clone turned up a few times. V gene TRBV7-9 combines with J gene TRBJ2-7; D gene unclear. Deletions cut 4 bases from V and 5 bases from J, with 6 bases between. The CDR3 length is 11 residues. CDR1 is SEHNR and CDR2 is FQNEAQ in the germline V gene (reference sequence). In nucleotides, the CDR3 is TGTGCCAGCAGCTCTTGGAACGAGCAGTACTTC. It encodes CASSSWNEQYF. The full variable domain, completed using reference TRBV7-9 and TRBJ2-7, is DTGVSQNPRHKITKRGQNVTFRCDPISEHNRLYWYRQTLGQGPEFLTYFQNEAQLEKSRLLSDRFSAERPKGSFSTLEIQRTEQGDSAMYLCASSSWNEQYFGPGTRLTVT.

V gene TRBV7-2 combines with J gene TRBJ2-3; D unresolved. The germline CDR1 and CDR2 sequences are SGHTA and FQGNSA. V lost 5 bases, J lost 3 bases, and 15 bases lay in between. The CDR3 loop spans 15 amino acids. Written as DNA, the CDR3 is TGTGCCAGCAGCCCGCGGACGGGCGATACAGATACGCAGTATTTT. This gives the protein CASSPRTGDTDTQYF. The full variable domain, with the rest looked up from reference TRBV7-2 and TRBJ2-3, is GAGVSQSPSNKVTEKGKDVELRCDPISGHTALYWYRQSLGQGLEFLIYFQGNSAPDKSGLPSDRFSAERTGGSVSTLTIQRTQQEDSAVYLCASSPRTGDTDTQYFGPGTRLTVL.

In this sample, this clone turned up a few times. The chain links TRBV19 to TRBJ1-5, with D possibly TRBD1 on 6 matching bases. Per germline, CDR1 LNHDA and CDR2 SQIVND (reference sequence). The CDR3 consists of 13 residues. Trimming stripped 3 bases from V and 13 bases from J, with 16 bases between. The CDR3 loop is CASSITFRDIQHF. CDR3 in DNA: TGTGCCAGTAGTATTACATTTCGGGACATACAGCATTTT.

Of note for this clone: Given a far larger clone just one base away, this is likely a sequencing read error. The rearrangement links TRBV7-9 to TRBJ2-3; D uncertain. CDR1 and CDR2 (germline): SEHNR, FQNEAQ (reference sequence). The CDR3 is made up of 14 amino acids. V dropped 6 bases and J dropped 1 base, with 11 bases sitting between them. Here the CDR3 DNA reads TGTGCCAGCAGGCAATCCACAGGCACAGATACGCAGTATTTT. Amino acid sequence: CASRQSTGTDTQYF.

The chain employs TRBV7-9 and TRBJ2-5; D unclear. The V end lost 6 bases, the J end lost 2 bases, and 7 bases lay between the germline ends. Germline loops: CDR1 SEHNR, CDR2 FQNEAQ (reference sequence). The CDR3 loop spans 12 amino acids. This CDR3 is CASREGQETQYF. CDR3 nucleotide sequence: TGTGCCAGCAGGGAAGGACAAGAGACCCAGTACTTC. Full variable domain (outside the CDR3, taken from reference TRBV7-9 and TRBJ2-5): DTGVSQNPRHKITKRGQNVTFRCDPISEHNRLYWYRQTLGQGPEFLTYFQNEAQLEKSRLLSDRFSAERPKGSFSTLEIQRTEQGDSAMYLCASREGQETQYFGPGTRLLVL.

V is TRBV5-1 and J is TRBJ2-3; TRBD1 is a possible D gene (6 bases). Germline loops: CDR1 SGHRS, CDR2 YFSETQ. V was trimmed by 4 bases and J by 2 bases, leaving 11 bases between them. This CDR3 region has 14 residues. The CDR3, as DNA: TGCGCCAGCAGCCTAGGGACACTCACAGATACGCAGTATTTT. Protein: CASSLGTLTDTQYF.

The chain employs TRBV30 and TRBJ2-7; 10 bases are a match to TRBD2. Looked up from germline, CDR1 is GTSNPN and CDR2 is SVGIG (reference sequence). The junction had 5 bases not matched to a gene; V was cut back by 2 bases and J by 4 bases. The CDR3 runs 14 residues. In nucleotides, the CDR3 is TGTGCCTGGAGTATAGCGGGAGGAGAGTACGAGCAGTACTTC. Its protein product is CAWSIAGGEYEQYF.

The genes are TRBV5-4 and TRBJ1-2; possible D gene TRBD1, 6 bases. Germline assignment: CDR1 SGHNT and CDR2 YYREEE (reference sequence). This CDR3 comprises 15 residues. V was shortened by 0 bases and J by 4 bases, with 13 bases between the two germline ends. The CDR3 reads CASSLERGQTYGYTF. The CDR3 DNA is TGTGCCAGCAGCTTGGAGAGAGGACAGACCTATGGCTACACCTTC.

In its sample, this clone was seen once. This rearrangement joins TRBV5-1 to TRBJ1-2; D may be TRBD1 (5 bases). Germline CDR1 reads SGHRS; CDR2 reads YFSETQ. Trimming removed 4 bases at V and 0 bases at J, with 10 bases between. The CDR3 is 14 amino acids. This CDR3 reads CASSRDRANYGYTF. As DNA, the CDR3 is TGCGCCAGCAGCCGGGACCGAGCTAACTATGGCTACACCTTC.

The chain links TRBV19 to TRBJ2-7, with a possible D match to TRBD1 (6 bases). This CDR3 is 16 amino acids long. Trimming shortened V by 5 bases and J by 0 bases, and 17 bases separated the two germline ends. Germline V gene sequence: CDR1 LNHDA, CDR2 SQIVND (reference sequence). The CDR3 here is CASSGTRQVLSYEQYF. In DNA, the CDR3 is TGTGCCAGTAGTGGTACTCGACAGGTACTCTCCTACGAGCAGTACTTC.

A remark on this clone: A far larger clone is only one base removed, so a read error is likely. The chain employs TRBV7-2 and TRBJ2-3, with 7 nucleotides matching TRBD2. Germline CDR1 is SGHTA and CDR2 is FQGNSA. The length of the CDR3 is 14 residues. Trimming took 3 bases from V and 7 from J; bases not matched to a gene: 7. In nucleotides, the CDR3 is TGTGCCAGCAGCTTTGGCGGGAGTCCCAATACGCAGTATTTT. It codes for CASSFGGSPNTQYF.

The table lists this clone with a few counts. The V and J genes are TRBV27 and TRBJ2-1; 9 bases fit TRBD1. J lost 10 bases, V lost 4 bases, and 14 bases had no gene match. CDR3 size: 16 residues. Germline V lookup: CDR1 MNHEY, CDR2 SMNVEV (reference sequence). The CDR3 protein is CASSSPAGTGTREQFF. CDR3 DNA sequence: TGTGCCAGCAGTTCCCCCGCCGGGACAGGGACGAGGGAGCAGTTCTTC.

The chain uses TRBV19 and TRBJ1-1, with unresolved D. CDR3 length: 17 residues. CDR1 is LNHDA and CDR2 is SQIVND in the germline V gene (reference sequence). Trimming stripped 2 bases from V and 0 bases from J, with 16 bases between. The CDR3 is CASSIQTPRAMNTEAFF. The CDR3 nucleotides read TGTGCCAGTAGTATACAGACTCCTAGGGCAATGAACACTGAAGCTTTCTTT.

V gene TRBV5-1 combines with J gene TRBJ2-7; D may match TRBD1 or TRBD2 (7 bases each). The CDR3 extends over 15 amino acids. Germline V CDR1 and CDR2: SGHRS, YFSETQ. The ends were cut back, 4 bases at V and 3 bases at J, with 17 bases in the middle. CDR3 in DNA: TGCGCCAGCAGCCCCCAAACAGGGGACTACTACGAGCAGTACTTC. This codes for CASSPQTGDYYEQYF.

This chain joins TRBV19 and TRBJ2-7; TRBD2 might be the D (6 bases). The germline V gene encodes CDR1 LNHDA and CDR2 SQIVND (reference sequence). V lost 5 bases and J 2 bases, leaving 13 bases between the germline ends. The CDR3 loop spans 14 amino acids. The DNA of the CDR3 is TGTGCCAGTAGTTCAACTAGGAGGGCCTACGAGCAGTACTTC. Translation gives CASSSTRRAYEQYF.